The next 22 T cell receptor beta chains were all read from a single sample in a study of blood T cell repertoires in COVID-19. Repertoires were generated with immunoSEQ multiplex PCR, while TCRdb's copy carries only in-frame clones and drops some. The table includes roughly 200,000 clones, about 86% detected once. Sequenced: PBMCs or T cells enriched from blood (not recorded which). These receptors all come from a woman in her forties or fifties in a cohort exposed to, infected with or recovered from COVID-19 (not recorded which).

The chain is built from TRBV5-1 and TRBJ1-1; 8 bases line up with TRBD1. The germline CDR1 and CDR2 sequences are SGHRS and YFSETQ. This CDR3 has 15 amino acids. V lost 6 bases, J lost 2 bases, and 9 bases stayed unmatched. CDR3 protein: CASNFRDRPNTEAFF. DNA for the CDR3: TGCGCCAGCAACTTCCGGGACAGGCCTAACACTGAAGCTTTCTTT.

V is TRBV2 and J is TRBJ2-3, with D possibly being TRBD2 (5 bases). The CDR3 spans 16 residues. V was trimmed by 4 bases and J by 5 bases, leaving 19 bases between them. CDR1 and CDR2 (germline): SNHLY, FYNNEI. Written as DNA, the CDR3 is TGTGCCAGCAGTGTCCAAGGAGGTGGGGTGGGAGATACGCAGTATTTT. Amino acid sequence: CASSVQGGGVGDTQYF.

The chain employs TRBV9 and TRBJ1-2, with 7 bases that match TRBD1. Germline CDR1 SGDLS, CDR2 YYNGEE. The CDR3 contains 15 residues. Trimming took 1 base from V and 8 from J; bases not matched to a gene: 11. The CDR3 reads CASSVSPEGARGYTF. The CDR3 nucleotides read TGTGCCAGCAGCGTATCACCCGAGGGGGCTCGAGGCTACACCTTC.

J is TRBJ1-2 and V is TRBV5-1; no clear D gene. Looked up from germline, CDR1 is SGHRS and CDR2 is YFSETQ. The CDR3 totals 14 residues. The V gene lost 0 bases and the J gene lost 4 bases, with 10 bases spanning the gap. For the CDR3, the DNA is TGCGCCAGCAGCTTGGGTCAAGAGGCCTATGGCTACACCTTC. This sequence encodes CASSLGQEAYGYTF.

The V call is TRBV6-5, the J call TRBJ1-2; the D gene is possibly TRBD1 (5 bases). The CDR3 runs 13 residues. V lost 5 bases to trimming and J lost 7 bases, with 14 bases between them. Germline V gives CDR1 MNHEY, CDR2 SVGAGI. CDR3 sequence reads: CASSPSGLGGYTF. CDR3 nucleotides: TGTGCCAGCAGTCCCTCAGGGTTAGGTGGCTACACCTTC.

This chain joins TRBV5-1 and TRBJ2-5; possibly TRBD2 for D (6 bases). Germline CDR1 and CDR2: SGHRS and YFSETQ. The CDR3 contains 16 residues. Trimming cost V 4 bases and J 1 base, with 17 bases left between them. The CDR3 is CASSDPGGGIQETQYF. The CDR3 nucleotides are TGCGCCAGCAGCGACCCCGGGGGTGGGATCCAAGAGACCCAGTACTTC.

The chain has TRBV7-2 and TRBJ2-1; D is undetermined. The V gene lost 1 base and the J gene lost 9 bases, with 19 bases spanning the gap. Germline CDR1 is SGHTA and CDR2 is FQGNSA. The CDR3 loop spans 16 amino acids. The CDR3 region has the DNA TGTGCCAGCAGCTTAGTAGCCTCTTGGCCCGTCGGTGAGCAGTTCTTC. Its protein product is CASSLVASWPVGEQFF.

This clone has only one observation. This CDR3 is CASSVAAGLRSYTF. CDR3 DNA sequence: TGCGCCAGCAGCGTGGCTGCAGGGCTTCGAAGCTACACCTTC. The V and J genes are TRBV5-1 and TRBJ1-2; maybe TRBD1 (5 bases). Germline V CDR1 and CDR2: SGHRS, YFSETQ. The ends were cut back, 4 bases at V and 9 bases at J, with 19 bases in the middle. CDR3 size: 14 residues.

The chain couples TRBV9 to TRBJ2-1; 8 bases map to TRBD1. There are 15 residues in the CDR3. Trimming cost V 2 bases and J 3 bases; bases outside gene matches: 4. Germline CDR1 reads SGDLS; CDR2 reads YYNGEE. The CDR3 region has the DNA TGTGCCAGCAGCGTCACCGGGACAGGCTACAATGAGCAGTTCTTC. Protein product: CASSVTGTGYNEQFF.

The chain joins TRBV4-1 to TRBJ2-5; D is perhaps TRBD2 (7 bases). The CDR3 spans 15 residues. CDR1 and CDR2 from the germline V gene are MGHRA and YSYEKL. Trimming removed 7 bases from V and 2 bases from J, with 17 bases in between. CDR3 residues: CASNRQEGGQETQYF. The CDR3 nucleotides are TGCGCCAGCAACCGGCAGGAGGGGGGGCAAGAGACCCAGTACTTC.

The V gene is TRBV28, the J gene TRBJ1-2; tentatively, D is TRBD1 (6 bases). The V end lost 8 bases, the J end lost 8 bases, and 18 bases lay between the germline ends. Germline V gene data show CDR1 as MDHEN and CDR2 as SYDVKM. CDR3 size: 13 residues. The CDR3 DNA reads as TGTGCCAGCCAGTTAGGGGGTGGAAGCGGCTACACCTTC. Its translation: CASQLGGGSGYTF.

The gene calls are TRBV5-1 and TRBJ1-1; TRBD1 matches 11 bases. V lost 4 bases, J lost 11 bases, and 10 bases stayed unmatched. Per germline, CDR1 SGHRS and CDR2 YFSETQ. The CDR3 consists of 14 residues. CDR3 nucleotide sequence: TGCGCCAGCAGCAACTCGGGACAGGGGGTTTTCGCTTTCTTT. Translation gives CASSNSGQGVFAFF.

This rearrangement joins TRBV19 to TRBJ2-2; 7 nucleotides match TRBD1. Trimming took 3 bases from V and 5 from J; bases not matched to a gene: 6. The CDR3 is made up of 15 amino acids. Germline lookup yields CDR1 LNHDA and CDR2 SQIVND (reference sequence). The CDR3 region has the DNA TGTGCCAGTAGTATCCAGACAGGGTTTACCGGGGAGCTGTTTTTT. Its translation is CASSIQTGFTGELFF.

The chain uses TRBV11-2 and TRBJ1-1, with 7 bases aligning to TRBD1. The ends lost 5 bases at V and 4 bases at J; junction bases unmatched: 4. The CDR3 runs 13 residues. CDR1 is SGHAT, CDR2 FQNNGV, per germline. The CDR3 DNA sequence: TGTGCCAGCAGCATGACAGGGACCACTGAAGCTTTCTTT. Amino acid sequence: CASSMTGTTEAFF.

The J gene is TRBJ1-2, the V gene TRBV4-3; 8 nucleotides agree with TRBD1. This CDR3 spans 17 amino acids. V trimming: 1 base; J trimming: 6 bases; junction bases outside the gene matches: 13. CDR1 is LGHNA, CDR2 YSLEER, per germline. The CDR3 sequence: CASSQGGTGFRGDGYTF. The CDR3 bases are TGCGCCAGCAGCCAAGGTGGGACAGGCTTTCGGGGAGATGGCTACACCTTC.

CDR3 region: CASSPRGQSTEAFF. The DNA for the CDR3 is TGTGCCAGCAGTCCCAGGGGACAGAGCACTGAAGCTTTCTTT. The chain uses TRBV27 and TRBJ1-1; 7 nucleotides agree with TRBD1. The length of the CDR3 is 14 residues. Per the germline V gene, CDR1 is MNHEY and CDR2 is SMNVEV (reference sequence). Trimming cost V 5 bases and J 4 bases; bases outside gene matches: 7.

The chain employs TRBV9 and TRBJ2-1; 10 positions match TRBD2. Germline V gives CDR1 SGDLS, CDR2 YYNGEE. The J segment lost 4 bases and the V segment lost 4 bases, leaving 5 bases of the junction unmatched. The length of the CDR3 is 15 residues. The CDR3 DNA follows: TGTGCCAGCAGCAGAGCGGGGGGGCGGTACAATGAGCAGTTCTTC. Encoded protein: CASSRAGGRYNEQFF. The entire variable domain, with the rest obtained from reference TRBV9 and TRBJ2-1, is as follows: DSGVTQTPKHLITATGQRVTLRCSPRSGDLSVYWYQQSLDQGLQFLIQYYNGEERAKGNILERFSAQQFPDLHSELNLSSLELGDSALYFCASSRAGGRYNEQFFGPGTRLTVL.

This rearrangement joins TRBV5-1 to TRBJ2-7, with 7 bases matching TRBD2. The CDR3 sequence is 17 residues long. The ends lost 0 bases at V and 1 base at J; junction bases unmatched: 10. Germline V lookup: CDR1 SGHRS, CDR2 YFSETQ. CDR3 nucleotide sequence: TGCGCCAGCAGCTTGGCGCCTAGCGGCGCCGTTTCCTACGAGCAGTACTTC. Translation gives CASSLAPSGAVSYEQYF.

The rearrangement uses TRBV4-2 and TRBJ2-7; D is possibly TRBD1 (6 bases). The ends were cut back, 4 bases at V and 3 bases at J, with 13 bases in the middle. Germline lookup yields CDR1 LGHNA and CDR2 YNFKEQ. CDR3 size: 14 residues. The CDR3 DNA reads TGTGCCAGCAGCCCCGGACGAGGGGGCTACGAGCAGTACTTC. It specifies CASSPGRGGYEQYF.

The gene calls are TRBV4-2 and TRBJ1-1, with D unclear. CDR1 LGHNA and CDR2 YNFKEQ come from the germline V gene. Trimming took 2 bases from V and 4 from J, leaving 17 bases between them. The CDR3 contains 16 residues. CDR3 sequence (DNA): TGTGCCAGCAGCCAAAACTGGCGGGCGGGCTTCACTGAAGCTTTCTTT. This codes for CASSQNWRAGFTEAFF.

The rearrangement uses TRBV18 and TRBJ2-6; 7 bases align to TRBD1. The trim removed 3 bases at V and 4 bases at J, leaving 6 bases unmatched. The CDR3 is 16 amino acids. CDR1 is KGHSH and CDR2 is LQKENI in the germline V gene. The CDR3 DNA reads as TGTGCCAGCTCACCCCTAAGGGGGCTCGGGGCCAACGTCCTGACTTTC. It is translated as CASSPLRGLGANVLTF.

The chain recombines TRBV6-5 with TRBJ1-2; 8 nucleotides line up with TRBD1. Per the germline V gene, CDR1 is MNHEY and CDR2 is SVGAGI. The CDR3 sequence is 14 residues long. Losses at the gene ends were 8 bases for V and 4 bases for J; bases not matched to a gene: 9. The CDR3 loop reads CASGLTGGSYGYTF. The CDR3 DNA follows: TGTGCCAGCGGGCTTACAGGGGGAAGCTATGGCTACACCTTC.